This TCR beta chain was sequenced in a study of shared clonotypes between healthy human individuals. Germline lookup yields CDR1 SQVTM and CDR2 ANQGSEA. Between the trimmed V and J ends, which lost 4 bases and 3 bases, there was a span of 7 bases. The CDR3 extends over 12 amino acids. Only in-frame clones appear in the TCRdb table, and some are missing; sequencing was by immunoSEQ multiplex PCR. Of more than 500,000 clones in the sample, 90% to 97% are singletons; the top ten hold about 0.067%. This clone was detected only a few times. This TCR was recovered from a woman under 40 in good health. Sequencing was performed on naive CD4+ T cells sorted from blood. Subset indicated: CD45RA+ positively selected. V is TRBV29-1 and J is TRBJ1-5; maybe TRBD1 (5 bases). CDR3 nucleotides: TGCAGCGTTGGACAGATCAATCAGCCCCAGCATTTT. It specifies CSVGQINQPQHF.